Below, one T cell receptor (beta chain) is given with its context. Antigen: not known. TCRdb's copy holds only in-frame clones and misses some; the assay was immunoSEQ multiplex PCR. Of approximately 130,000 clones in the sample, 93% are singletons; the top ten hold approximately 3.1%. The sample comes from a study of T cell responses to AZD1222 COVID-19 vaccine. Broader study findings: Donors in the cohort were predominantly white British and more often female, and clonal diversity was possibly underestimated. Breadth and depth of Spike-specific TCRs rose after two AZD1222 doses.

V dropped 3 bases and J dropped 2 bases, with 8 bases sitting between them. The CDR3 sequence is 13 residues long. Germline values: CDR1 SGHDN, CDR2 FVKESK. The sequencing here drew on peripheral blood, taken on day 0 of AZD1222 vaccination. The receptor was isolated from an adult in good health. The chain uses TRBV14 and TRBJ2-7; D not certain. The CDR3 loop is CASSHWVPYEQYF. The CDR3 nucleotides are TGTGCCAGCAGCCACTGGGTGCCCTACGAGCAGTACTTC.